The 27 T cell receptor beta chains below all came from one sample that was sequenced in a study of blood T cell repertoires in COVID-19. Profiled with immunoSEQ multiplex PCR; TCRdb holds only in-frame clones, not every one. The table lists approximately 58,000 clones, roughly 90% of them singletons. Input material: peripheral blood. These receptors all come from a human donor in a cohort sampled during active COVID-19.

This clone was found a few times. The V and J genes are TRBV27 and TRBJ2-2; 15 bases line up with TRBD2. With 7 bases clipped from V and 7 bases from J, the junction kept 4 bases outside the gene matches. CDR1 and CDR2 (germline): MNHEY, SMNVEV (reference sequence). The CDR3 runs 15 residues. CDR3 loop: CASTGTSGGRGELFF. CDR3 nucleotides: TGTGCCAGCACCGGGACTAGCGGGGGGCGCGGGGAGCTGTTTTTT.

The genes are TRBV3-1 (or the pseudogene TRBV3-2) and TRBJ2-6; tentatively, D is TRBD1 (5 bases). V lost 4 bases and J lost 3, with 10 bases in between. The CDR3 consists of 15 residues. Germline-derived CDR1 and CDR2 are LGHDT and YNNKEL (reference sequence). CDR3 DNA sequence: TGTGCCAGCAGCCGTGGACAAGTTGGGGCCAACGTCCTGACTTTC. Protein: CASSRGQVGANVLTF.

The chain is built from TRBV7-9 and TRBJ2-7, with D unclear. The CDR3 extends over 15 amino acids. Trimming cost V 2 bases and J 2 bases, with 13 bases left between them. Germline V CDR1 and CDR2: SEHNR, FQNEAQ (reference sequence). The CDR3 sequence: CASSLSSTLPYEQYF. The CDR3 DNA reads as TGTGCCAGCAGCTTATCCTCGACTTTACCCTACGAGCAGTACTTC.

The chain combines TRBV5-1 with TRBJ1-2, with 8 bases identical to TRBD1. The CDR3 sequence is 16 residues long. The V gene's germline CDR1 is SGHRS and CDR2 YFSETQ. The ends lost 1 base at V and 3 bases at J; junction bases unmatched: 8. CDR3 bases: TGCGCCAGCAGCTTGTGGGCAGGGGGCGCGGACTATGGCTACACCTTC. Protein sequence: CASSLWAGGADYGYTF.

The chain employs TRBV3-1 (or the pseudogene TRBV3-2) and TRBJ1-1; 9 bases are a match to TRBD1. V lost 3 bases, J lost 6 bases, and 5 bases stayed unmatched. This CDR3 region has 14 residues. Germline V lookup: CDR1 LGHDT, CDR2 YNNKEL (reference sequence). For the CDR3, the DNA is TGTGCCAGCAGCCACCGGGGACAGGGCTCTGAAGCTTTCTTT. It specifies CASSHRGQGSEAFF.

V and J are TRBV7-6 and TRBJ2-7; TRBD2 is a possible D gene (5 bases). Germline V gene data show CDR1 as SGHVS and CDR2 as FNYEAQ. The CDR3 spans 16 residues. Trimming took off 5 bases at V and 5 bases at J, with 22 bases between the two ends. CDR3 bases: TGTGCCAGCAGCCCCCCTCCCGGCGGGTTGATGGACGAGCAGTACTTC. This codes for CASSPPPGGLMDEQYF. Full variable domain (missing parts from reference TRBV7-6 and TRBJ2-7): GAGVSQSPRYKVTKRGQDVALRCDPISGHVSLYWYRQALGQGPEFLTYFNYEAQQDKSGLPNDRFSAERPEGSISTLTIQRTEQRDSAMYRCASSPPPGGLMDEQYFGPGTRLTVT.

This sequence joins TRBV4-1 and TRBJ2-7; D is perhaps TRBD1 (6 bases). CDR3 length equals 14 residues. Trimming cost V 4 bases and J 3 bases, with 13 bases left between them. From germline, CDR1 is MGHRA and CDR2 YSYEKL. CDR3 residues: CASSRTTDSYEQYV. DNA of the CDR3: TGCGCCAGCAGCCGTACTACGGACAGCTACGAGCAGTACGTC.

The CDR3 spells CASSLVDAGGFAGANVLTF. The CDR3 bases are TGCGCCAGCAGCTTGGTCGATGCAGGAGGGTTTGCTGGGGCCAACGTCCTGACTTTC. The gene calls are TRBV5-1 and TRBJ2-6; a possible D gene is TRBD2 (6 bases). V lost 0 bases, J lost 2 bases, and 18 bases lay in between. Germline CDR1 SGHRS, CDR2 YFSETQ. The CDR3 is 19 amino acids.

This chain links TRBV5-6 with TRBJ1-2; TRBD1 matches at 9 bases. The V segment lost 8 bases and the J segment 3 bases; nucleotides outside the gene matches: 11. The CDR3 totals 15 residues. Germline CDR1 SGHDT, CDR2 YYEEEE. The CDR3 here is CASCPGTGFYYGYTF. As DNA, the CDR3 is TGTGCCAGTTGTCCCGGGACAGGGTTCTACTATGGCTACACCTTC. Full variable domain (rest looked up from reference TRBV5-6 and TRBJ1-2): DAGVTQSPTHLIKTRGQQVTLRCSPKSGHDTVSWYQQALGQGPQFIFQYYEEEERQRGNFPDRFSGHQFPNYSSELNVNALLLGDSALYLCASCPGTGFYYGYTFGSGTRLTVV.

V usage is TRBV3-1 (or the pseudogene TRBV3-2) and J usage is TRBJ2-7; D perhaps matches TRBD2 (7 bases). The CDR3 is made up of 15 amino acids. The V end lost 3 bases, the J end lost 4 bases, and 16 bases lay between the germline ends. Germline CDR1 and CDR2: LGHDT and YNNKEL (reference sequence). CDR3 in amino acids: CASSQEGGAGYEQYV. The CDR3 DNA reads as TGTGCCAGCAGCCAGGAGGGGGGGGCCGGGTACGAGCAGTACGTC.

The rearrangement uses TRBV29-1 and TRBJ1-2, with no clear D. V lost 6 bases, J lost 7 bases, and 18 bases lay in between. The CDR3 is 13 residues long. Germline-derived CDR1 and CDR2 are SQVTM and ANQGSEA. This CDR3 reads CSVLVVGIGGYTF. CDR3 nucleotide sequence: TGCAGCGTCCTCGTCGTCGGGATAGGTGGCTACACCTTC.

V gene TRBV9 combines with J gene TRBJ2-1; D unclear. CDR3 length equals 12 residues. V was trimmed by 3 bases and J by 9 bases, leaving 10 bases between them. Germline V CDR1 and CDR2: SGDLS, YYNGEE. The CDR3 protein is CASSGATREQFF. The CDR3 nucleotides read TGTGCCAGCAGCGGGGCGACACGTGAGCAGTTCTTC.

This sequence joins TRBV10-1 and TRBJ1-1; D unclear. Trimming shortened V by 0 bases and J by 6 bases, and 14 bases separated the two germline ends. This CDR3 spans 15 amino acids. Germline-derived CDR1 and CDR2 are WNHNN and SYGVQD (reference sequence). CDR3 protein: CASSESAQPQAEAFF. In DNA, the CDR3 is TGCGCCAGCAGTGAGTCGGCACAGCCCCAGGCTGAAGCTTTCTTT.

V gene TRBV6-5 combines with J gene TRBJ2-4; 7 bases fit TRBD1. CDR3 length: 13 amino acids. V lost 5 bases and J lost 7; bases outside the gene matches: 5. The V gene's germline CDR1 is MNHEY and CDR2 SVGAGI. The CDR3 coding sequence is TGTGCCAGCAGTCGTACCAGGGGGAACATTCAGTACTTC. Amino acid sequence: CASSRTRGNIQYF.

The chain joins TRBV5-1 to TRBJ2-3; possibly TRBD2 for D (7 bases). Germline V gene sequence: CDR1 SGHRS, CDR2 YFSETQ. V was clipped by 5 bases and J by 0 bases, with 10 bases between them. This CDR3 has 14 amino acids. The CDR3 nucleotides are TGCGCCAGCAGGGGGGGGACAAGCACAGATACGCAGTATTTT. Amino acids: CASRGGTSTDTQYF.

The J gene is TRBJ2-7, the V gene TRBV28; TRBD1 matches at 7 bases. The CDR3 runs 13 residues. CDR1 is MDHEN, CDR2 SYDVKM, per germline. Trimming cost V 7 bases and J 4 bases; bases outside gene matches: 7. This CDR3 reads CASTQDRSYEQYF. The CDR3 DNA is TGTGCCAGCACCCAGGACAGGAGTTACGAGCAGTACTTC.

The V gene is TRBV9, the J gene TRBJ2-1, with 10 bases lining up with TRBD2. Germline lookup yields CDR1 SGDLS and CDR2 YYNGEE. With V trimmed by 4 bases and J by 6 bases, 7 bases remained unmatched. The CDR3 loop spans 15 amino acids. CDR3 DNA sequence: TGTGCCAGCAGCCTCAGCGGGGGGGCTGGCAATGAGCAGTTCTTC. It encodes CASSLSGGAGNEQFF.

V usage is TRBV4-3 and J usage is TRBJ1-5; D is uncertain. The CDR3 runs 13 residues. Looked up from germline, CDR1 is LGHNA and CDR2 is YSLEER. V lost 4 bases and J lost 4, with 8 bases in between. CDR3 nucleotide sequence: TGCGCCAGCAGCCTAGAGAGGAATCAGCCCCAGCATTTT. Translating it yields CASSLERNQPQHF.

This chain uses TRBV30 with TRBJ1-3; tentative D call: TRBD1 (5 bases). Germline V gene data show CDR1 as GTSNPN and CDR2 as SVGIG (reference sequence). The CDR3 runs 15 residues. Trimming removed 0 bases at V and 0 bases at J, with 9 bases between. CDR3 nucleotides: TGTGCCTGGAGTGTAAGGGACTACTCTGGAAACACCATATATTTT. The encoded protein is CAWSVRDYSGNTIYF.

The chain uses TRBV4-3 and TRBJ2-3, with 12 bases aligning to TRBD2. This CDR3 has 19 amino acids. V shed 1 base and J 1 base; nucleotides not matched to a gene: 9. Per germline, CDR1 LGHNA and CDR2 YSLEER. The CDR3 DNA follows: TGCGCCAGCAGCCAAGTTTCTCTAGCGGGGGGGGTGGGCACAGATACGCAGTATTTT. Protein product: CASSQVSLAGGVGTDTQYF.

The CDR3, as DNA: TGTGCCAGCAGCTTAGCGTCGCGGCGGGCTGAAGCTTTCTTT. It is translated as CASSLASRRAEAFF. J is TRBJ1-1 and V is TRBV11-1; no clear D gene. Between the trimmed V and J ends, which lost 0 bases and 6 bases, there was a span of 11 bases. Germline CDR1 reads SGHAT; CDR2 reads FQDESV (reference sequence). The CDR3 totals 14 residues.

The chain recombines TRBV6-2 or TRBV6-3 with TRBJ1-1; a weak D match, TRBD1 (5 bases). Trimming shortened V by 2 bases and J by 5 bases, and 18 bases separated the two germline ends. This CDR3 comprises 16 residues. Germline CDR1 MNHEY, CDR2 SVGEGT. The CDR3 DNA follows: TGTGCCAGCAGTTACCCTACACCGGGACTTCCAACTGAAGCTTTCTTT. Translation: CASSYPTPGLPTEAFF.

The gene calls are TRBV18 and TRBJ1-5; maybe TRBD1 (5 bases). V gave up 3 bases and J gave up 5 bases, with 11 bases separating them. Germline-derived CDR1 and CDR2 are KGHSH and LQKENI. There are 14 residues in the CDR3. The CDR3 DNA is TGTGCCAGCTCACCCTCGACAGTGGATCAGCCCCAGCATTTT. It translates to CASSPSTVDQPQHF.

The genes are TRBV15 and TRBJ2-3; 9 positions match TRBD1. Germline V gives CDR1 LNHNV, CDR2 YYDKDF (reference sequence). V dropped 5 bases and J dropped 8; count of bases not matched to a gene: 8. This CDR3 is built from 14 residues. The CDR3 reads CATSGDRALATQYF. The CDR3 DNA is TGTGCCACCAGCGGGGACAGGGCATTGGCTACGCAGTATTTT.

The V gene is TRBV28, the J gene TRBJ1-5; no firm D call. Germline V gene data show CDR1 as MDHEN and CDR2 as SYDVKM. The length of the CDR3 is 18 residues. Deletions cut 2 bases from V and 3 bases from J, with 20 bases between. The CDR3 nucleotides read TGTGCCAGCAGTTTACTATCTTGGCAGACTACCACCAATCAGCCCCAGCATTTT. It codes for CASSLLSWQTTTNQPQHF.

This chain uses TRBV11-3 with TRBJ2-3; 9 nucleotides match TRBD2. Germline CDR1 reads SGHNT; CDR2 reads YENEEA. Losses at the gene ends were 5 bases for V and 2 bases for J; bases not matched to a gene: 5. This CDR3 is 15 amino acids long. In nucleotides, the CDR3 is TGTGCCAGCAGCCCCGCGGGGGGGGTCACAGATACGCAGTATTTT. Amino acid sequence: CASSPAGGVTDTQYF.

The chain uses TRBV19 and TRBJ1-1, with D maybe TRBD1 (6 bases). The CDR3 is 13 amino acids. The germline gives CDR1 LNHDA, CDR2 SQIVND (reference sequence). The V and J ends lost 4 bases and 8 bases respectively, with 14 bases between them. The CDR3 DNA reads TGTGCCAGTAGTAGAGTAATAGGGGGAGAAGCTTTCTTT. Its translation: CASSRVIGGEAFF.